This T cell receptor (beta chain) derives from a study of blood T cell repertoires in COVID-19. Background on the study: The United States, Italy and Spain supplied acute and convalescent COVID-19 samples. From T cells, B-cell-depleted T cells, or PBMCs came the material, which was cDNA or gDNA.

CDR1 and CDR2 (germline): SGHVS, FQNEAQ. The CDR3 extends over 15 amino acids. The V and J ends lost 4 bases and 7 bases, in that order; junction bases with no gene match: 10. The authors' processing: Estimation of nucleated cell counts was performed using reference gene primer amplification. Assay used: immunoSEQ multiplex PCR; TCRdb lists only in-frame clones, some missing. D and trimming come from the DNA, and the V and J calls and clone size come from that table. The table has 190,000 or so clones, around 82% seen once. Sequencing was done on a sample of peripheral blood. The V and J genes are TRBV7-8 and TRBJ2-1; 7 bases line up with TRBD2. The receptor's source is a woman older than 75 with acute or convalescent COVID-19. The CDR3 DNA sequence: TGTGCCAGCAGCTCCCTCCTGTCTAGCGGTAATGAGCAGTTCTTC. Its protein is CASSSLLSSGNEQFF.